This TCR beta chain was profiled in a study of cytomegalovirus exposure and HLA in healthy donors. General observations from the study: Despite most TCR sequences being rare, some public TCRs occurred in many donors. The study recorded 150 to 200 TCR beta chains that were cytomegalovirus-associated.

Turning to this clone: Antigen: not known.

TCRdb's copy holds only in-frame clones and misses some; the assay was immunoSEQ multiplex PCR. The sample contains 120,000 or so clones, roughly 90% of which appear only once. CDR3 length equals 15 residues. Germline CDR1 reads SNHLY; CDR2 reads FYNNEI. Trimming cost V 5 bases and J 5 bases; bases outside gene matches: 5. J is TRBJ2-5 and V is TRBV2; TRBD2 aligns across 13 bases. The source material was PBMCs. The receptor was derived from a woman between 18 and 29 years old in good health and CMV-seronegative. The CDR3 spells CASSKGLAGIETQYF. In nucleotides, the CDR3 is TGTGCCAGCAGTAAGGGACTAGCGGGAATCGAGACCCAGTACTTC.